The source of this T cell receptor beta chain is a study of a mutant IDH1 vaccine in newly diagnosed glioma. The data were produced by immunoSEQ multiplex PCR, yet TCRdb's version contains in-frame clones alone and is incomplete. Seen here are over 80,000 clones, about 81% observed once, and the top ten hold approximately 5.4%. Indicated time point: week 47, end of study. Vaccine doses each comprised 300 ug of mutant IDH1 20-mer peptide, with topical imiquimod. V lost 5 bases and J lost 6, with 8 bases in between. Germline V gives CDR1 DFQATT, CDR2 SNEGSKA (reference sequence). The CDR3 loop spans 11 amino acids. This clone was found a few times. As yet, its antigen is unknown.

The sequencing used PBMCs, collected from a glioma patient whose treatment included an IDH1 peptide vaccine. The V and J genes are TRBV20-1 and TRBJ2-4; no clear D gene. This clonotype originated in a man between 35 and 55 years old with glioma. The CDR3 reads CSAPLGNIQYF. The CDR3 nucleotides read TGCAGTGCTCCCCTCGGAAACATTCAGTACTTC.